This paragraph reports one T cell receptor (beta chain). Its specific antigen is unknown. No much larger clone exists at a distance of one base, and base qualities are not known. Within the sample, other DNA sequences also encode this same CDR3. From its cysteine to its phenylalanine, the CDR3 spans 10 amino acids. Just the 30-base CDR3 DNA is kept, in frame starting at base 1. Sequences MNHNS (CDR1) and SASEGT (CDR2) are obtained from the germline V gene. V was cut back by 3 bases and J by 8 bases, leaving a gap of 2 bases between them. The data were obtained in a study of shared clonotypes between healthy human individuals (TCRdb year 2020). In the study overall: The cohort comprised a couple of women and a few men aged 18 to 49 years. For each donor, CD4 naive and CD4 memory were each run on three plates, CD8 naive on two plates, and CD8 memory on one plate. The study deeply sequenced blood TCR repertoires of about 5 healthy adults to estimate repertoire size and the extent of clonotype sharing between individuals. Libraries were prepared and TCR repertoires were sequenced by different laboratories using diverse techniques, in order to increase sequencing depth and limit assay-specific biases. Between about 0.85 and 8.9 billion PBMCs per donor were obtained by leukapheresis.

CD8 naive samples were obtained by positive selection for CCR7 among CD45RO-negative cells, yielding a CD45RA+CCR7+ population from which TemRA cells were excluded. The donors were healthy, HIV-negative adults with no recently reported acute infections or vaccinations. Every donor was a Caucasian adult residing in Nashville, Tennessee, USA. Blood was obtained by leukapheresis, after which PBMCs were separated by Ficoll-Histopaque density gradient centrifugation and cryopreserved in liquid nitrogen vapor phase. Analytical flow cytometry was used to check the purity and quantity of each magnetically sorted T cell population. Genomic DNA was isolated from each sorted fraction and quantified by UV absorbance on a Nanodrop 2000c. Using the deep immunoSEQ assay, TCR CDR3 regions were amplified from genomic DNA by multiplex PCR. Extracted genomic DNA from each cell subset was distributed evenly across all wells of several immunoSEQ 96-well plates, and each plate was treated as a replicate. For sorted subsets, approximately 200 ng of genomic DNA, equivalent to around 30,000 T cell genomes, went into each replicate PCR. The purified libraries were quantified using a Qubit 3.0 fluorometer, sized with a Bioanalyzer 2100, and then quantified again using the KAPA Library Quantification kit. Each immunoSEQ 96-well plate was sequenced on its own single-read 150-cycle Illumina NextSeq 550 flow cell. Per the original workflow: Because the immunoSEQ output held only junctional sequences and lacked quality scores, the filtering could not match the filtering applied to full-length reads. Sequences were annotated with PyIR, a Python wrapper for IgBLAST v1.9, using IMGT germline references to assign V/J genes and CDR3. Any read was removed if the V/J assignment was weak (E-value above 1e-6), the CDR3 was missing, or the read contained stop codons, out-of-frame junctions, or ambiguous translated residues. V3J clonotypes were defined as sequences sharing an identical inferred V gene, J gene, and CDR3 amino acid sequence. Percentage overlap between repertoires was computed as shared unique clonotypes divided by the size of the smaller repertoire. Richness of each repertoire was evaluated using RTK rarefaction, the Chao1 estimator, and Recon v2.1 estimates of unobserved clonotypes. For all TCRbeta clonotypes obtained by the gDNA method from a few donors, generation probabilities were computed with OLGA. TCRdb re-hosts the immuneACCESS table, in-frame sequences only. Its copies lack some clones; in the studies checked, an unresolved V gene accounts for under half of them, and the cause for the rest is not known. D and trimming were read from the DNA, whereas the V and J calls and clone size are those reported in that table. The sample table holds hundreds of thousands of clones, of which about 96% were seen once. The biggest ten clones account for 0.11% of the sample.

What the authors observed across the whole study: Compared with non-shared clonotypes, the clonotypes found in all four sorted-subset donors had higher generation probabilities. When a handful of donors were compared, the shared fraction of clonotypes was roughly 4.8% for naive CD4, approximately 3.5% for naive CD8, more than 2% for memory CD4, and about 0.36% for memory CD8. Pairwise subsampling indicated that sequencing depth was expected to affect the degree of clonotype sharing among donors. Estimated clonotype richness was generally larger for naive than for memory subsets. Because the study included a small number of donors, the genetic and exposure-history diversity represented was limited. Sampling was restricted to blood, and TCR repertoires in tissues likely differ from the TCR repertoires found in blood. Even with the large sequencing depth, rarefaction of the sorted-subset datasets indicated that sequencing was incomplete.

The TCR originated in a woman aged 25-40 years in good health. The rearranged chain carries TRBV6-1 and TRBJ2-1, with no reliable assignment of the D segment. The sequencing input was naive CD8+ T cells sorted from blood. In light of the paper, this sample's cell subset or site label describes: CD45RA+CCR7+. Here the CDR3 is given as CASSDYEQFF. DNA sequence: TGTGCCAGCAGTGATTATGAGCAGTTCTTC.